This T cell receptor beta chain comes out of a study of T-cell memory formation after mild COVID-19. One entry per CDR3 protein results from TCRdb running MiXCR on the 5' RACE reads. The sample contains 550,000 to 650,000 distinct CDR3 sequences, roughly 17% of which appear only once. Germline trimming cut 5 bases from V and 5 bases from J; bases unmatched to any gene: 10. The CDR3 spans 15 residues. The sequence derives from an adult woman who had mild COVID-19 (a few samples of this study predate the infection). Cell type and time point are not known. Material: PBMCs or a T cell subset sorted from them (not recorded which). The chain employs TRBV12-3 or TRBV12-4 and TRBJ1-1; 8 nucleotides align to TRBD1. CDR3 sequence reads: CASSIGQGRMTEAFF. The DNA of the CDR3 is TGTGCCAGCAGTATTGGACAGGGCCGGATGACTGAAGCTTTCTTT.